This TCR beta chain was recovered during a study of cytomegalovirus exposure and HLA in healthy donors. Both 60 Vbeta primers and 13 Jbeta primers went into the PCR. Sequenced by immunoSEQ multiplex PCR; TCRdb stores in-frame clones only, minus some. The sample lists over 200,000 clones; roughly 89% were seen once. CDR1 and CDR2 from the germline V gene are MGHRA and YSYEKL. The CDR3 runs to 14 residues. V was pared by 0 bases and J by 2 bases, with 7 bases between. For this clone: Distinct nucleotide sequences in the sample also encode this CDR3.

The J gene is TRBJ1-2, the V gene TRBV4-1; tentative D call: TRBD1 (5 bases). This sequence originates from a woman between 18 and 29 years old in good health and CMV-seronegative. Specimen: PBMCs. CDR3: CASSQDPGNYGYTF. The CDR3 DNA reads TGCGCCAGCAGCCAAGACCCAGGGAACTATGGCTACACCTTC.